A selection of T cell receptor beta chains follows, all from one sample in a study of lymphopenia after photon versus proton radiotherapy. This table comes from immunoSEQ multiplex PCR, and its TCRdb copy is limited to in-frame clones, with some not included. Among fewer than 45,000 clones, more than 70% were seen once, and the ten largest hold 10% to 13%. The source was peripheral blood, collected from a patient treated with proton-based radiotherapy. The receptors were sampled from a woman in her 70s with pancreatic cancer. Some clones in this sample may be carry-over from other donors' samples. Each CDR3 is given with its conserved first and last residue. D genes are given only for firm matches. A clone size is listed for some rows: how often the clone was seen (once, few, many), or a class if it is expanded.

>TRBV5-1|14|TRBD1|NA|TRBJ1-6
CASSLDGTGSPLHF
TGCGCCAGCAGCTTGGATGGGACAGGTTCACCCCTCCACTTT
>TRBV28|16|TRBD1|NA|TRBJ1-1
CASSLISGTGRFEAFF
TGTGCCAGCAGTTTAATCTCCGGGACAGGCCGCTTTGAAGCTTTCTTT
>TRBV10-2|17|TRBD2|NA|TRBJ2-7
CASSEIRLAGDGYEQYF
TGCGCCAGCAGTGAAATCCGACTAGCGGGAGATGGGTACGAGCAGTACTTC
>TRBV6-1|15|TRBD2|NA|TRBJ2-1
CASSPLAGLNNEQFF
TGTGCCAGCAGTCCATTAGCGGGACTCAACAATGAGCAGTTCTTC
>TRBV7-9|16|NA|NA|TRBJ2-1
CASSTNPDSSYNEQFF
TGTGCCAGCAGCACCAATCCGGACAGCTCCTACAATGAGCAGTTCTTC
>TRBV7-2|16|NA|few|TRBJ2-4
CASSFRAQVAKNIQYF
TGTGCCAGCAGCTTTCGGGCGCAGGTAGCCAAAAACATTCAGTACTTC
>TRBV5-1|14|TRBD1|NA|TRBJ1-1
CASSIGQGRTEAFF
TGCGCCAGCAGCATCGGACAGGGGAGGACTGAAGCTTTCTTT
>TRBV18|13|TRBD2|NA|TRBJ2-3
CASSPPGAGGRYF
TGTGCCAGCTCACCACCCGGTGCGGGAGGGCGGTATTTT
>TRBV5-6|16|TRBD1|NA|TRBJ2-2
CASSLESGGLTGELFF
TGTGCCAGCAGCTTGGAATCAGGGGGCTTAACCGGGGAGCTGTTTTTT
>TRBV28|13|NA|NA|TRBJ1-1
CASSRAGGAEAFF
TGTGCCAGCAGTCGCGCGGGGGGCGCTGAAGCTTTCTTT
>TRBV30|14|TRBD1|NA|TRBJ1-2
CAWSATGGGYGYTF
TGTGCCTGGAGTGCGACAGGGGGCGGCTATGGCTACACCTTC
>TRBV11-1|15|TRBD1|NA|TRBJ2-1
CASSPDRVSYNEQFF
TGTGCCAGCAGCCCTGACAGGGTATCCTACAATGAGCAGTTCTTC
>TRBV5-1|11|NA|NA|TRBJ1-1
CASSSNTEAFF
TGCGCCAGCAGCTCAAACACTGAAGCTTTCTTT
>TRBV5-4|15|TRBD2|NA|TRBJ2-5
CASSLGLAGVEEQYF
TGTGCCAGCAGCCTTGGACTAGCGGGAGTAGAAGAGCAGTACTTC
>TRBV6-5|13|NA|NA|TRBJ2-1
CASSYTGVGEQFF
TGTGCCAGCAGTTACACGGGAGTCGGTGAGCAGTTCTTC
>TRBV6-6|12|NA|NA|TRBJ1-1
CASSFKNTEAFF
TGTGCCAGCAGTTTTAAGAACACTGAAGCTTTCTTT
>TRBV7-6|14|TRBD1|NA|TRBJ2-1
CASSLVQGNNEQFF
TGTGCCAGCAGCTTAGTACAGGGGAACAATGAGCAGTTCTTC
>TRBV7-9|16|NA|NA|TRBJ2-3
CASSLDKRLSTDTQYF
TGTGCCAGCAGCTTAGATAAGCGACTAAGCACAGATACGCAGTATTTT
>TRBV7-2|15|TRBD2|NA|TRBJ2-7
CASSLAGGLFYEQYF
TGTGCCAGCAGCCTAGCGGGAGGCCTTTTCTACGAGCAGTACTTC
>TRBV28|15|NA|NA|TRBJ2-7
CASSLIGPSIYEQYF
TGTGCCAGCAGCCTTATAGGACCGAGCATCTACGAGCAGTACTTC